These 18 T cell receptor beta chains originate from one sample sequenced in a study of blood T cell repertoires in COVID-19. Sequenced by immunoSEQ multiplex PCR; TCRdb stores in-frame clones only, minus some. The table has some 530,000 clones, approximately 86% seen once. Sequenced: PBMCs or T cells enriched from blood (not recorded which). The source of these receptors is a woman in her sixties who had recovered from COVID-19.

The chain couples TRBV3-1 (or the pseudogene TRBV3-2) to TRBJ2-7, with TRBD1 as a possible D gene (6 bases). Trimming pared 4 bases from V and 4 bases from J, leaving 17 bases between. The germline V gene encodes CDR1 LGHDT and CDR2 YNNKEL (reference sequence). The CDR3 sequence is 15 residues long. The CDR3 DNA reads as TGTGCCAGCAGCCCTTGGGCAGGGGACCTGTACGAGCAGTACTTC. This sequence encodes CASSPWAGDLYEQYF.

The chain carries TRBV3-1 (or the pseudogene TRBV3-2) and TRBJ2-2, with TRBD2 as a possible D gene (7 bases). This CDR3 region has 15 residues. Germline lookup yields CDR1 LGHDT and CDR2 YNNKEL (reference sequence). V lost 3 bases, J lost 6 bases, and 14 bases lay in between. The CDR3 is CASSHFGGPPGELFF. The CDR3 coding sequence is TGTGCCAGCAGCCACTTCGGGGGGCCCCCCGGGGAGCTGTTTTTT.

The chain has TRBV30 and TRBJ2-1; 9 nucleotides line up with TRBD2. The germline V gene encodes CDR1 GTSNPN and CDR2 SVGIG (reference sequence). This CDR3 has 16 residues. The V gene end was trimmed by 0 bases and the J gene end by 6 bases; junction bases not matched to a gene: 9. CDR3: CAWSVAYSGGTNEQFF. CDR3 in DNA: TGTGCCTGGAGTGTAGCCTATAGCGGGGGTACCAATGAGCAGTTCTTC. Variable domain in full (rest from reference TRBV30 and TRBJ2-1): SQTIHQWPATLVQPVGSPLSLECTVEGTSNPNLYWYRQAAGRGLQLLFYSVGIGQISSEVPQNLSASRPQDRQFILSSKKLLLSDSGFYLCAWSVAYSGGTNEQFFGPGTRLTVL.

The rearrangement links TRBV10-3 to TRBJ2-1; a possible D gene is TRBD2 (8 bases). The CDR3 has 15 residues. Per germline, CDR1 ENHRY and CDR2 SYGVKD. V was clipped by 0 bases and J by 12 bases, with 18 bases between them. The CDR3 sequence is CAISESGGISGAQFF. In DNA, the CDR3 is TGTGCCATCAGTGAGTCAGGGGGCATTAGCGGGGCGCAGTTCTTC.

The table lists this clone with a count of one. V gene TRBV19 combines with J gene TRBJ2-3, with TRBD1 matching over 7 bases. This CDR3 is 16 amino acids long. Trimming removed 1 base from V and 3 bases from J; junction bases left unmatched: 7. Germline CDR1 is LNHDA and CDR2 is SQIVND (reference sequence). This CDR3 is CASSIAGQAETDTQYF. For the CDR3, the DNA is TGTGCCAGTAGTATAGCCGGACAGGCCGAGACAGATACGCAGTATTTT.

The chain uses TRBV19 and TRBJ2-2; TRBD1 matches 9 bases. Germline values: CDR1 LNHDA, CDR2 SQIVND (reference sequence). Trimming cost V 6 bases and J 4 bases; bases outside gene matches: 12. This CDR3 is built from 17 residues. The CDR3 loop reads CASRLDRDRAVTGELFF. CDR3 coding DNA: TGTGCCAGTAGACTGGACCGGGACAGGGCCGTCACCGGGGAGCTGTTTTTT.

This chain joins TRBV7-9 and TRBJ2-7; perhaps TRBD1 as D (6 bases). Looked up from germline, CDR1 is SEHNR and CDR2 is FQNEAQ (reference sequence). Trimming removed 5 bases at V and 0 bases at J, with 11 bases between. The CDR3 is 14 amino acids. CDR3 loop: CASSRPDSSYEQYV. The CDR3 DNA reads TGTGCCAGCAGCAGACCGGACAGCTCCTACGAGCAGTACGTC.

This chain links TRBV4-1 with TRBJ1-2, with D possibly being TRBD1 (5 bases). V was trimmed by 0 bases and J by 8 bases, leaving 13 bases between them. Germline CDR1 is MGHRA and CDR2 is YSYEKL. The CDR3 totals 14 residues. The CDR3 nucleotides read TGCGCCAGCAGCCAAGATCGGGGGTTTGGAGGCTACACCTTC. Amino acids: CASSQDRGFGGYTF.

This clone was observed a handful of times. The chain couples TRBV27 to TRBJ2-3, with 9 bases aligning to TRBD2. CDR3 size: 18 residues. J was trimmed by 0 bases and V by 0 bases; bases with no gene match: 7. CDR1 is MNHEY and CDR2 is SMNVEV in the germline V gene (reference sequence). CDR3 nucleotides: TGTGCCAGCAGTTTATCGTTTTTGGCGGGGGGGAGCACAGATACGCAGTATTTT. Translating it yields CASSLSFLAGGSTDTQYF.

V gene TRBV19 combines with J gene TRBJ1-1; 10 nucleotides align to TRBD1. Germline trimming cut 6 bases from V and 4 bases from J; bases unmatched to any gene: 5. The CDR3 loop spans 14 amino acids. In germline, CDR1 is LNHDA, CDR2 SQIVND (reference sequence). CDR3 in amino acids: CASRTGGGGTEAFF. The CDR3 coding sequence is TGTGCCAGTAGGACAGGGGGCGGGGGCACTGAAGCTTTCTTT.

J is TRBJ1-1 and V is TRBV5-1; tentatively, D is TRBD1 (6 bases). V was cut by 6 bases and J by 4 bases, with 16 bases left in between. This CDR3 has 14 residues. Germline V CDR1 and CDR2: SGHRS, YFSETQ. The DNA of the CDR3 is TGCGCCAGCACCGTAGGACAGACCGGCACTGAAGCTTTCTTT. Translation: CASTVGQTGTEAFF.

V usage is TRBV5-5 and J usage is TRBJ1-1, with 9 bases aligning to TRBD1. From germline, CDR1 is SGHKS and CDR2 YYEKEE (reference sequence). V trimming: 3 bases; J trimming: 1 base; junction bases outside the gene matches: 7. This CDR3 has 16 residues. The CDR3 nucleotides read TGTGCCAGCAGCTCGCTCCCGGGACAGGGGAACACTGAAGCTTTCTTT. It specifies CASSSLPGQGNTEAFF.

The chain uses TRBV7-9 and TRBJ1-4, with 9 bases identical to TRBD1. J was trimmed by 3 bases and V by 5 bases; bases with no gene match: 7. Germline values: CDR1 SEHNR, CDR2 FQNEAQ (reference sequence). This CDR3 has 16 residues. CDR3 amino acids: CASSLTRTGANEKLFF. The CDR3, as DNA: TGTGCCAGCAGCCTAACGAGGACAGGGGCTAATGAAAAACTGTTTTTT.

This chain connects TRBV29-1 to TRBJ1-1; D ambiguous. The CDR3 loop spans 11 amino acids. Germline CDR1 reads SQVTM; CDR2 reads ANQGSEA. With 3 bases removed from V and 8 bases from J, the gap between germline ends came to 10 bases. CDR3 region: CSVDRGSEAFF. CDR3 DNA: TGCAGCGTTGATCGTGGCTCGGAAGCTTTCTTT.

The CDR3 spells CASQGGQNTEAFF. DNA of the CDR3: TGTGCCAGCCAAGGGGGCCAGAACACTGAAGCTTTCTTT. The chain employs TRBV18 and TRBJ1-1, with 7 bases identical to TRBD1. Trimming cost V 8 bases and J 1 base; bases outside gene matches: 4. The CDR3 contains 13 residues. Germline CDR1 and CDR2: KGHSH and LQKENI.

This clone was detected only once. V is TRBV24-1 and J is TRBJ1-2; a weak D match, TRBD1 (6 bases). The CDR3 runs 15 residues. Germline V CDR1 and CDR2: KGHDR, SFDVKD. The V end lost 7 bases, the J end lost 3 bases, and 17 bases lay between the germline ends. The CDR3 DNA sequence: TGTGCCACCAGGGGGTGGTCGAAGGGGGACTATGGCTACACCTTC. This translates into CATRGWSKGDYGYTF.

In this sample, this clone turned up a few times. The chain links TRBV5-4 to TRBJ2-7; possibly TRBD1 for D (5 bases). The germline V and J ends were trimmed by 4 bases and 3 bases, with 11 bases remaining between them. The germline V gene has CDR1 SGHNT and CDR2 YYREEE (reference sequence). The CDR3 runs 13 residues. The CDR3 DNA follows: TGTGCCAGCAGCCCAGGGTTTAACTACGAGCAGTACTTC. Protein sequence: CASSPGFNYEQYF.

DNA of the CDR3: TGTGCCAGCAGCTTAGCAGGGACTACCTTAATCACAGATACGCAGTATTTT. It translates to CASSLAGTTLITDTQYF. The chain is built from TRBV7-2 and TRBJ2-3; 7 bases line up with TRBD2. The J segment lost 2 bases and the V segment lost 0 bases, leaving 8 bases of the junction unmatched. CDR1 is SGHTA and CDR2 is FQGNSA in the germline V gene. This CDR3 is built from 17 residues.